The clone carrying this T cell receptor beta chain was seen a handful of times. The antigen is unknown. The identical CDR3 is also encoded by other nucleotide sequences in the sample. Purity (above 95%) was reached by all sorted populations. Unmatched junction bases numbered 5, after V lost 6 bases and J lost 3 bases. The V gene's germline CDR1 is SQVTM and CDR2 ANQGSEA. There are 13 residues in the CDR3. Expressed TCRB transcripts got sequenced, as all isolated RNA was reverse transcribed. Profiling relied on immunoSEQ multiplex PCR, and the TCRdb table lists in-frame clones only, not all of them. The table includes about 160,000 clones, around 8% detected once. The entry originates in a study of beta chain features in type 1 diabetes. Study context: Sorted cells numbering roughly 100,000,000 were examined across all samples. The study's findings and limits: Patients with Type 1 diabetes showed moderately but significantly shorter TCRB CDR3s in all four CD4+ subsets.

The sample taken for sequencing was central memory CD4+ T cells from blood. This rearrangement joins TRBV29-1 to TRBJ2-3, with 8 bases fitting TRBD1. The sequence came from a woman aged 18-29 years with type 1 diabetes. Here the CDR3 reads CSVDRGFTDTQYF. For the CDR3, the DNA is TGCAGCGTAGACAGGGGTTTTACAGATACGCAGTATTTT.